The text below deals with one T cell receptor beta chain. Its antigen is currently unknown. Coverage ceases 3 residues before the CDR3 finishes, and the germline J gene fills in the end. The CDR3 contains 15 residues. CDR1 is DFQATT and CDR2 is SNEGSKA in the germline V gene (reference sequence). V lost 0 bases and J 7 bases, leaving 16 bases between the germline ends. This sample was taken from a study of T cells in women clearing cervical HPV infection. The study's findings and limits: Effector/memory and HPV-specific T cells were not isolated, and association timing is unknown.

TCRdb's table, derived via immunoSEQ multiplex PCR, lists solely in-frame clones and lacks some. This repertoire includes about 19,000 clones. The sequenced sample consisted of blood buffy coat. This chain links TRBV20-1 with TRBJ2-1, with TRBD1 as a possible D gene (5 bases). This TCR was recovered from a woman aged 18 to 69 with a cervical HPV16 infection that either progressed to CIN3+ or cleared (not recorded which). CDR3 sequence: CSARDNDQGWNEQFF. Partial CDR3 DNA: TGCAGTGCTAGAGATAATGACCAGGGATGGAATGAG.